This TCR beta chain was profiled in a study of cytomegalovirus exposure and HLA in healthy donors. Study observations and caveats: The presence/absence work took it that sequencing depth was about the same across donors. Some TCR beta chains (around 160 of them) were listed as cytomegalovirus-associated. In vitro confirmation showed a few CMV-associated chains to be CMV antigen specific. Reportedly, TCR beta sequences accurately predicted HLA-A and HLA-B alleles in most subjects.

The CDR3 is 16 residues long. The germline gives CDR1 PRHDT, CDR2 FYEKMQ (reference sequence). V was clipped by 3 bases and J by 1 base; unmatched bases: 5. Comments on this clone: Its antigen is unidentified.

In the PCR, 60 Vbeta and 13 Jbeta primers were used. Only in-frame clones appear in the TCRdb table, and some are missing; sequencing was by immunoSEQ multiplex PCR. The sample records about 160,000 clones, around 81% being singletons. This receptor was taken from a woman in her 50s in good health and CMV-seronegative. The gene calls are TRBV13 and TRBJ2-5; 10 bases are a match to TRBD2. Sequencing was done on a sample of PBMCs. The CDR3 loop is CASSLGLAGVQETQYF. The CDR3 nucleotides read TGTGCCAGCAGCTTGGGTCTAGCGGGGGTCCAAGAGACCCAGTACTTC.